The source of this TCR beta chain is a study of blood T cells in healthy people across ages. Study-wide results and limits: Compared with aged donors, long-lived donors showed fewer expanded clones, suggesting selection.

Per germline, CDR1 MNHEY and CDR2 SMNVEV (reference sequence). The V end lost 6 bases, the J end lost 1 base, and 6 bases lay between the germline ends. The CDR3 extends over 12 amino acids. Each donor had 8 to 10 milliliters of peripheral blood drawn. Per sample, at least 5 micrograms of total RNA were extracted. A J-beta primer mix and a sample-barcoded 5' primer were used in a second PCR of about 7 to 12 cycles. TCRdb ran MiXCR on the 5' RACE reads and lists one entry per CDR3 protein. The profile shows 660,000 or so distinct CDR3 sequences, roughly 53% of them singletons. This clonotype was counted ten times or more. Its target is not known.

Specimen: blood. The chain is built from TRBV27 and TRBJ2-5; D is uncertain. The sequence was obtained from a man aged 55 to 70 in good health. Written as DNA, the CDR3 is TGTGCCAGCAGGATCAGCCAAGAGACCCAGTACTTC. Residues: CASRISQETQYF.